What follows are 12 T cell receptor beta chains derived from one specimen sequenced in a study of blood T cell repertoires in COVID-19. Using immunoSEQ multiplex PCR, the repertoire was profiled, and TCRdb retains in-frame clones only, with some absent. The sample shows hundreds of thousands of clones, roughly 87% of them seen only once. Sequenced: peripheral blood. The receptors originated from a woman in her twenties or thirties with acute or convalescent COVID-19.

This chain connects TRBV29-1 to TRBJ2-3, with TRBD2 matching over 7 bases. The germline gives CDR1 SQVTM, CDR2 ANQGSEA. V shed 5 bases, J shed 0 bases, and the junction held 5 bases outside the gene matches. CDR3 length: 14 residues. This CDR3 is CSVRPSGSTDTQYF. In DNA form, the CDR3 reads TGCAGCGTTCGCCCTAGCGGTAGCACAGATACGCAGTATTTT.

The genes are TRBV20-1 and TRBJ1-5; 7 bases fit TRBD1. V lost 3 bases to trimming and J lost 6 bases; unmatched junction nucleotides: 8. CDR3 length equals 14 residues. Germline CDR1 is DFQATT and CDR2 is SNEGSKA (reference sequence). The CDR3 sequence is CSASRGGAGQPQHF. The CDR3 DNA follows: TGCAGTGCTAGTAGAGGGGGCGCGGGTCAGCCCCAGCATTTT.

The chain carries TRBV10-3 and TRBJ1-5; tentatively, D is TRBD1 (5 bases). This CDR3 has 14 amino acids. V dropped 3 bases and J dropped 4 bases, with 10 bases sitting between them. Germline-derived CDR1 and CDR2 are ENHRY and SYGVKD. The CDR3 reads CAISERQNNQPQHF. The CDR3 DNA reads as TGTGCCATCAGTGAACGACAGAATAATCAGCCCCAGCATTTT.

V gene TRBV27 combines with J gene TRBJ2-7; D ambiguous. This CDR3 region has 15 residues. V was clipped by 0 bases and J by 5 bases, with 14 bases between them. Germline V gene sequence: CDR1 MNHEY, CDR2 SMNVEV (reference sequence). The CDR3 DNA sequence: TGTGCCAGCAGTTTATCGTTCCCGGGTATTGACGAGCAGTACTTC. Protein product: CASSLSFPGIDEQYF.

This chain links TRBV18 with TRBJ2-3; D not certain. The germline V and J ends were trimmed by 6 bases and 0 bases, with 7 bases remaining between them. Germline CDR1 KGHSH, CDR2 LQKENI. The length of the CDR3 is 13 residues. The CDR3, as DNA: TGTGCCAGCTCGTCGGTTAGCACAGATACGCAGTATTTT. This gives the protein CASSSVSTDTQYF.

This chain links TRBV30 with TRBJ2-5, with 9 nucleotides matching TRBD2. The V segment lost 1 base and the J segment 7 bases; nucleotides outside the gene matches: 10. From germline, CDR1 is GTSNPN and CDR2 SVGIG (reference sequence). This CDR3 spans 15 amino acids. This CDR3 reads CAWSGTSGWPGTQYF. For the CDR3, the DNA is TGTGCCTGGAGTGGAACTAGCGGGTGGCCAGGGACCCAGTACTTC.

The chain joins TRBV5-4 to TRBJ2-7; no clear D gene. This CDR3 spans 15 amino acids. Trimming pared 4 bases from V and 6 bases from J, leaving 20 bases between. The germline V gene encodes CDR1 SGHNT and CDR2 YYREEE (reference sequence). The CDR3 bases are TGTGCCAGCAGCAACCCTCTGATTCCCAGTGGCGAGCAGTACTTC. Translated, it gives CASSNPLIPSGEQYF.

The chain recombines TRBV7-9 with TRBJ1-2, with a tentative D call TRBD1 (5 bases). CDR3 length equals 16 residues. CDR1 SEHNR and CDR2 FQNEAQ come from the germline V gene (reference sequence). Trimming removed 1 base from V and 1 base from J, with 13 bases in between. CDR3: CASSLGIGRDNYGYTF. CDR3 nucleotide sequence: TGTGCCAGCAGCTTAGGTATCGGCAGGGATAACTATGGCTACACCTTC.

The gene calls are TRBV4-1 and TRBJ2-7, with 7 bases fitting TRBD1. Per germline, CDR1 MGHRA and CDR2 YSYEKL. The CDR3 runs to 16 residues. Trimming at V came to 0 bases and at J to 6 bases, leaving 11 bases not matched to a gene. The CDR3 coding sequence is TGCGCCAGCAGCCAAGAAGGGAGACAGGGATCGGGCGAGCAGTACTTC. Residues: CASSQEGRQGSGEQYF.

The chain recombines TRBV7-3 with TRBJ2-1, with TRBD2 identical over 8 bases. The V and J ends lost 2 bases and 6 bases, in that order; junction bases with no gene match: 6. This CDR3 comprises 15 residues. Germline loops: CDR1 SGHTA, CDR2 FQGTGA. The CDR3 DNA is TGTGCCAGCAGCTTATACACGGGAGGGCCCAATGAGCAGTTCTTC. Protein sequence: CASSLYTGGPNEQFF.

This clone has only one observation. J is TRBJ2-1 and V is TRBV10-2; possibly TRBD1 for D (6 bases). In germline, CDR1 is WSHSY, CDR2 SAAADI. The CDR3 consists of 11 residues. The germline V and J ends were trimmed by 6 bases and 9 bases, with 9 bases remaining between them. CDR3 nucleotide sequence: TGCGCCAGCAGACAGGGCATTGAGCAGTTCTTC. Translation: CASRQGIEQFF.

The chain links TRBV9 to TRBJ2-1, with 7 bases aligning to TRBD2. The V gene's germline CDR1 is SGDLS and CDR2 YYNGEE. Unmatched junction bases numbered 4, after V lost 0 bases and J lost 1 base. This CDR3 is 16 amino acids long. The CDR3 sequence is CASSVATSFSYNEQFF. For the CDR3, the DNA is TGTGCCAGCAGCGTAGCGACTAGCTTTTCCTACAATGAGCAGTTCTTC.